This is a list of T cell receptor beta chains from one sample in a study of T cells in localized non-small cell lung cancer. Data came from immunoSEQ multiplex PCR; TCRdb stores just in-frame clones and leaves some out. The repertoire holds about 17,000 clones, about four fifths seen once, with about 35% in the top ten. The sample consisted of peripheral blood, taken before any cancer treatment. Source of these receptors: a male donor at least 60 years old with stage III lung adenocarcinoma. CDR3s include the opening cysteine and the closing phenylalanine or tryptophan. A D gene is named only where the DNA matches it firmly. Only some rows state a clone size, as once, few, many or a class for expanded clones.

d_call j_call v_call clone_size cdr3_aa cdr3_nt
TRBD1 TRBJ1-2 TRBV20-1 . CSAPSGTANF TGCAGTGCTCCATCCGGGACAGCAAACTTC
TRBD1 TRBJ2-1 TRBV6-1 . CASSIRTGGRNEQFF TGTGCCAGCAGTATTAGGACAGGGGGCCGCAATGAGCAGTTCTTC
TRBD1 TRBJ1-6 TRBV27 . CASRAAGQGNSPLHF TGTGCCAGCAGAGCAGCAGGACAGGGGAATTCACCCCTCCACTTT
TRBD1 TRBJ1-5 TRBV19 . CASSHPGQGSYSNQPQHF TGTGCCAGCTCCCACCCGGGACAGGGGTCCTATAGCAATCAGCCCCAGCATTTT
TRBD2 TRBJ2-1 TRBV5-1 . CASRELAGHNNEQFF TGCGCCAGCAGAGAGTTAGCGGGGCATAACAATGAGCAGTTCTTC
. TRBJ2-2 TRBV7-3 . CASSLTFGNTGELFF TGTGCCAGCAGCTTAACGTTCGGGAACACCGGGGAGCTGTTTTTT
TRBD1 TRBJ1-1 TRBV18 . CASSPDTGGTEAFF TGTGCCAGCTCACCAGATACAGGGGGCACTGAAGCTTTCTTT
. TRBJ2-7 TRBV30 . CAWSTLDREGEQYF TGTGCCTGGAGTACCCTTGACAGGGAGGGCGAGCAGTACTTC
. TRBJ2-6 TRBV13 once CASSLGVRVGANVLTF TGTGCCAGCAGCTTAGGGGTCAGGGTTGGGGCCAACGTCCTGACTTTC
. TRBJ2-3 TRBV4-1 . CASSQEGRGADTQYF TGCGCCAGCAGCCAAGAAGGCAGGGGGGCAGATACGCAGTATTTT
. TRBJ1-2 TRBV18 . CASSPPSLGGIHYGYTF TGTGCCAGCTCACCGCCCTCCCTAGGGGGTATTCACTATGGCTACACCTTC
TRBD1 TRBJ1-1 TRBV2 few CASTPGQGATEAFF TGTGCCAGCACCCCAGGACAGGGGGCCACTGAAGCTTTCTTT
. TRBJ1-6 TRBV6-5 medium-sized CASRTQNSPLHF TGTGCCAGCAGGACCCAAAATTCACCCCTCCACTTT
. TRBJ1-1 TRBV5-4 once CASSFVGAGTEAFF TGTGCCAGCAGCTTCGTGGGGGCGGGAACTGAAGCTTTCTTT
. TRBJ2-7 TRBV5-1 . CASSSQGYEQYF TGCGCCAGCAGCTCTCAGGGCTACGAGCAGTACTTC
. TRBJ2-5 TRBV5-1 . CASSLATQETQYF TGCGCCAGCAGCTTAGCGACCCAAGAGACCCAGTACTTC
. TRBJ1-5 TRBV29-1 . CSVDQILARQMNQPQHF TGCAGCGTTGATCAAATTCTAGCCCGACAGATGAATCAGCCCCAGCATTTT
TRBD1 TRBJ2-5 TRBV18 once CASSRTGGPQETQYF TGTGCCAGCTCGAGGACAGGGGGCCCTCAAGAGACCCAGTACTTC
TRBD1 TRBJ2-2 TRBV28 . CASGTGATPNTGELFF TGTGCCAGCGGGACAGGGGCGACACCTAACACCGGGGAGCTGTTTTTT
TRBD1 TRBJ1-1 TRBV9 . CASSFTGTDTEAFF TGTGCCAGCAGCTTCACCGGGACAGACACTGAAGCTTTCTTT
. TRBJ1-4 TRBV19 . CASRPYLATNEKLFF TGTGCCAGTAGGCCCTACCTTGCAACTAATGAAAAACTGTTTTTT
TRBD2 TRBJ2-1 TRBV5-5 . CASSILPLAGNEQFF TGTGCCAGCAGCATATTACCCCTAGCGGGGAATGAGCAGTTCTTC
. TRBJ2-6 TRBV19 . CASSMNRRGSGANVLTF TGTGCCAGTAGTATGAATCGGCGGGGCTCTGGGGCCAACGTCCTGACTTTC
TRBD1 TRBJ1-2 TRBV4-1 . CASSPTGGYGYTF TGCGCCAGCAGCCCGACAGGGGGCTATGGCTACACCTTC